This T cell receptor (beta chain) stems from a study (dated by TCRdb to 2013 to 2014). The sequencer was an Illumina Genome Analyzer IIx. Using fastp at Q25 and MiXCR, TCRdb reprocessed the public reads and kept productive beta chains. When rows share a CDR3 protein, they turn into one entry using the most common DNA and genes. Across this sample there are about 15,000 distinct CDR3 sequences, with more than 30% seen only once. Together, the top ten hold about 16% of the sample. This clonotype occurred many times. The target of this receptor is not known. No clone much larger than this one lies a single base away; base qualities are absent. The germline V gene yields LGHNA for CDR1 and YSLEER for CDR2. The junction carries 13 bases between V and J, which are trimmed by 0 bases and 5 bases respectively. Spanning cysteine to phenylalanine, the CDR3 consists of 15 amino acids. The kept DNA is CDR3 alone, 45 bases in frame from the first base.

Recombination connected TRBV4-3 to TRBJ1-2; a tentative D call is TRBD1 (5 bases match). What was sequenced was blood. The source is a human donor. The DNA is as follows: TGCGCCAGCAGCCAAGATTTGTGGGGGGGATATGGCTACACCTTC. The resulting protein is CASSQDLWGGYGYTF.